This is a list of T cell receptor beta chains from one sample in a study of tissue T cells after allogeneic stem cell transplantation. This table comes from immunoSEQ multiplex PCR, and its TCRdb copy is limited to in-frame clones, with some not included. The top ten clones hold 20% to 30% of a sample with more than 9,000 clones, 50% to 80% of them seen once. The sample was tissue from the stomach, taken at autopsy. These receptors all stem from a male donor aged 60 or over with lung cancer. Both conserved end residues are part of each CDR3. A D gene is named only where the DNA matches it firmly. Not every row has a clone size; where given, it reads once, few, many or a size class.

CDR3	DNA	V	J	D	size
CASSETGRNQPQHF	TGTGCCAGCAGTGAAACAGGGCGCAATCAGCCCCAGCATTTT	TRBV25-1	TRBJ1-5	-	-
CSAGNSGYEQYF	TGCAGCGCCGGGAACAGTGGCTACGAGCAGTACTTC	TRBV29-1	TRBJ2-7	-	-
CASSMGLKGYTF	TGTGCCAGCAGTATGGGACTCAAAGGCTACACCTTC	TRBV6-5	TRBJ1-2	-	-
CAWNPTGTPNEKLFF	TGTGCCTGGAACCCGACCGGGACTCCGAATGAAAAACTGTTTTTT	TRBV30	TRBJ1-4	-	-
CASSQATGIGNTIYF	TGCGCCAGCAGCCAAGCGACAGGGATTGGAAACACCATATATTTT	TRBV4-1	TRBJ1-3	TRBD1	few
CASSLGDRAHEKLFF	TGTGCCAGCAGCTTAGGGGACAGGGCCCATGAAAAACTGTTTTTT	TRBV7-2	TRBJ1-4	TRBD1	-
CASSEHRVGETQYF	TGTGCCAGCAGTGAACACAGGGTGGGGGAGACCCAGTACTTC	TRBV25-1	TRBJ2-5	-	-
CASSKATGSRNIQYF	TGTGCCAGCAGCAAAGCGACAGGGTCCCGCAACATTCAGTACTTC	TRBV6-2/TRBV6-3	TRBJ2-4	TRBD1	-
CSVQGAQETQYF	TGCAGCGTACAGGGGGCCCAAGAGACCCAGTACTTC	TRBV29-1	TRBJ2-5	TRBD1	-
CASSPHGPGEFYGYTF	TGTGCCAGCAGTCCCCACGGGCCCGGCGAGTTCTATGGCTACACCTTC	TRBV27	TRBJ1-2	-	-
CATAGDLEELFF	TGTGCCACCGCGGGAGATCTGGAGGAGCTGTTTTTT	TRBV10-3	TRBJ2-2	TRBD2	-
CAWRIQGTSYNSPLHF	TGTGCCTGGAGGATTCAGGGAACGTCCTATAATTCACCCCTCCACTTT	TRBV30	TRBJ1-6	-	few
CASSSTGTGHTGELFF	TGTGCCAGCAGCTCAACCGGGACAGGGCACACCGGGGAGCTGTTTTTT	TRBV7-9	TRBJ2-2	TRBD1	few
CASSRGGMETQYF	TGTGCCAGCAGCCGGGGGGGGATGGAGACCCAGTACTTC	TRBV28	TRBJ2-5	TRBD2	-
CAITPQGISGNTIYF	TGTGCCATCACCCCCCAGGGTATCTCTGGAAACACCATATATTTT	TRBV10-3	TRBJ1-3	-	-
CASSELAGSPLDTQYF	TGTGCCAGCAGCGAATTAGCGGGGAGCCCTTTAGATACGCAGTATTTT	TRBV7-2	TRBJ2-3	TRBD2	few
CASSLGPGQGYGYTF	TGCGCCAGCAGCTTGGGCCCGGGACAGGGCTATGGCTACACCTTC	TRBV5-1	TRBJ1-2	TRBD1	-
CASHDSPYEQYF	TGTGCCAGCCACGACTCCCCTTACGAGCAGTACTTC	TRBV27	TRBJ2-7	-	-
CASSFSDRGSGNTIYF	TGTGCCAGCAGTTTTTCCGACAGGGGGAGTGGAAACACCATATATTTT	TRBV28	TRBJ1-3	TRBD1	-
CASGFNYGYTF	TGTGCCAGCGGTTTTAACTATGGCTACACCTTC	TRBV27	TRBJ1-2	-	few
CASSPSGGGYEQYF	TGCGCCAGCAGCCCTTCAGGCGGAGGATACGAGCAGTACTTC	TRBV4-3	TRBJ2-7	-	-
CASSPWGRDPNYGYTF	TGCGCCAGCAGCCCCTGGGGGAGGGACCCGAACTATGGCTACACCTTC	TRBV5-1	TRBJ1-2	-	large
CASSTRDFNTGELFF	TGTGCCAGCAGCACCAGGGACTTTAACACCGGGGAGCTGTTTTTT	TRBV7-9	TRBJ2-2	-	-
CSVGQGGVYGYTF	TGCAGCGTTGGACAGGGAGGGGTCTATGGCTACACCTTC	TRBV29-1	TRBJ1-2	TRBD1	few
CASSFFSGGAGNTQYF	TGCGCCAGCAGCTTCTTTAGCGGGGGGGCCGGGAATACGCAGTATTTT	TRBV5-1	TRBJ2-3	TRBD2	-
CASSPLGQGEPQHF	TGTGCCAGCTCACCACTGGGACAGGGGGAGCCCCAGCATTTT	TRBV18	TRBJ1-5	TRBD1	-
CASSQHLGEQFF	TGTGCCAGCAGTCAGCACCTAGGTGAGCAGTTCTTC	TRBV6-5	TRBJ2-1	-	-
CASSITGGETQYF	TGCGCCAGCAGCATTACAGGGGGAGAGACCCAGTACTTC	TRBV5-1	TRBJ2-5	TRBD1	-
CASSPDGGLTQYF	TGTGCCAGCTCACCAGACGGGGGGCTGACCCAGTACTTC	TRBV18	TRBJ2-5	-	-
CASRTGTGGEKLFF	TGTGCCAGTAGAACCGGGACAGGGGGCGAAAAACTGTTTTTT	TRBV19	TRBJ1-4	TRBD1	-
CASSLLTGVAATEAFF	TGTGCCAGCAGCCTACTGACAGGGGTAGCGGCCACTGAAGCTTTCTTT	TRBV5-5	TRBJ1-1	TRBD1	few
CASTPTDYEQYF	TGTGCCAGCACCCCGACGGACTACGAGCAGTACTTC	TRBV6-5	TRBJ2-7	-	-
CASSLRVGDTGELFF	TGCGCCAGCAGCTTGCGGGTCGGGGACACCGGGGAGCTGTTTTTT	TRBV5-1	TRBJ2-2	-	-
CASSFYNEQFF	TGTGCCAGCAGTTTCTACAATGAGCAGTTCTTC	TRBV28	TRBJ2-1	-	-
CASTPPGGQGNIQYF	TGTGCCAGCACCCCACCGGGAGGGCAGGGTAACATTCAGTACTTC	TRBV6-5	TRBJ2-4	TRBD2	-
CSASLAGGTGELFF	TGCAGTGCTAGTTTAGCGGGAGGCACCGGGGAGCTGTTTTTT	TRBV20-1	TRBJ2-2	TRBD2	-
CASSLRSGSGTDTQYF	TGTGCCAGCAGCTTACGGAGCGGGAGTGGTACAGATACGCAGTATTTT	TRBV7-2	TRBJ2-3	TRBD2	-
CASSLIRNEQFF	TGTGCCAGCAGCTTAATAAGAAATGAGCAGTTCTTC	TRBV7-9	TRBJ2-1	-	few
CASSLPSSYNEQFF	TGTGCCAGCAGCTTACCAAGCTCCTACAATGAGCAGTTCTTC	TRBV7-8	TRBJ2-1	-	-
CASSQEIADTQYF	TGCGCCAGCAGCCAAGAAATCGCAGATACGCAGTATTTT	TRBV4-3	TRBJ2-3	-	-
CASSPAGHPRDTDTQYF	TGCGCCAGCAGCCCCGCGGGCCACCCACGAGACACAGATACGCAGTATTTT	TRBV5-1	TRBJ2-3	-	few
CASERDGFAFGELFF	TGTGCCAGCGAGCGGGACGGGTTTGCCTTCGGGGAGCTGTTTTTT	TRBV25-1	TRBJ2-2	TRBD2	-
CASRPHWGAGDTQYF	TGTGCCAGCAGACCCCATTGGGGGGCCGGTGATACGCAGTATTTT	TRBV7-2	TRBJ2-3	-	-
CASSQDGLALSSYEQYF	TGTGCCAGCAGCCAAGATGGTCTAGCGCTCAGCTCCTACGAGCAGTACTTC	TRBV3-1/TRBV3-2	TRBJ2-7	-	once
CASSQTGTGSFNEQFF	TGCGCCAGCAGCCAAACCGGGACAGGGTCTTTCAATGAGCAGTTCTTC	TRBV4-3	TRBJ2-1	TRBD1	-
CASSVQGQGEKLFF	TGTGCCAGCAGCGTACAGGGGCAGGGTGAAAAACTGTTTTTT	TRBV4-2	TRBJ1-4	TRBD1	few
CASSPGTGGSYGYTF	TGTGCCAGCAGCCCCGGTACAGGGGGTAGCTATGGCTACACCTTC	TRBV2	TRBJ1-2	TRBD1	few